This T cell receptor (beta chain) was sequenced in a study of OX40 agonist ivuxolimab in advanced cancers. Study-wide context: The costimulatory receptor OX40 (CD134) was targeted by ivuxolimab, a fully human IgG2 agonistic monoclonal antibody. Intravenous ivuxolimab was administered to patients every 2 weeks at six dose levels: 0.01, 0.1, 0.3, 1.5, 3 and 10 mg/kg. Among the 52 dose-escalation patients, some 20 had hepatocellular carcinoma, 15 or so melanoma, 9 renal cell carcinoma and 9 head and neck cancer. In the dose-escalation cohort, approximately 80% of patients were male, and the mean age was roughly 60 years with a range of 23 to 79. Patients were allowed to have had prior anti-PD-1, anti-PD-L1 or anti-CTLA-4 therapy, and 40% of the dose-escalation patients had previously received checkpoint inhibitors. Partial responses occurred in three dose-escalation patients, of whom one had hepatocellular carcinoma and two had cutaneous melanoma. Peripheral TCRbeta sequencing aimed to test whether ivuxolimab altered TCR sequence diversity and caused clonal T-cell expansion. The monotherapy dose-escalation portion (N of about 50 patients) of the phase I ivuxolimab trial is reported in the paper. The full study reports these points: After ivuxolimab, expanded clones were on average more numerous among CD8+ T cells than among CD4+ T cells. Partial responders in the 0.1-3.0 mg/kg groups had among the lowest normalized peripheral clonal expansion, especially among CD8+ T cells. Low levels of normalized T-cell clonal expansion were also seen in some nonresponding patients. The antigen specificity of the peripheral T cells that underwent clonal expansion was not determined. At doses from 0.1 to 3.0 mg/kg, clonal expansion was seen in both CD4+ and CD8+ blood T cells between baseline and week 6.

Remarks on this clone: Its specific antigen is unknown. No base quality information exists; no much larger clone differs at one position.

Genomic DNA was isolated from the sorted cells so that the TCRbeta CDR3 region could be sequenced. The immunoSEQ Assay was used for sequencing of TCRbeta CDR3 regions. Entries here come from immuneACCESS through TCRdb and include only in-frame sequences with V and J called. Some clones fail to appear in such tables; in the studies checked, an unresolved V gene covers under half of the shortfall, and the cause of the remainder is unknown. The sample data list around 68,000 clones, and approximately 90% of these were observed just once. Together, the top ten hold about 2.5% of the sample. The trial excluded patients who had a history of autoimmune disease or were on systemic immunosuppression. Peripheral blood for TCR sequencing was collected from all dose cohorts at baseline, on cycle 4 day 1, and on cycle 7 day 1. The samples were taken from a phase I, first-in-human, multicenter, open-label dose-escalation trial of ivuxolimab. Adults with locally advanced or metastatic head and neck squamous cell, hepatocellular, melanoma or renal cell carcinoma were enrolled in the trial. Before TCR sequencing, CD4+ and CD8+ T cells were separately sorted from peripheral blood.

In the germline V gene (reference sequence), CDR1 corresponds to SEHNR and CDR2 to FQNEAQ. The CDR3 runs 15 amino acids, cysteine and phenylalanine included. Here the CDR3 DNA is all that survives: 45 bases in frame from base 1. V is pruned by 5 bases and J by 6 bases, leaving 8 bases of the junction without a gene match. Source: CD4+ or CD8+ T cells sorted from blood, taken in a trial of the OX40 agonist ivuxolimab. The chain joins TRBV7-9 to TRBJ1-5, with 9 bases in between that match TRBD1. This TCR was sampled from an adult with an advanced solid tumor such as melanoma, head and neck, liver or kidney cancer. CDR3 loop: CASSGPGQGGQPQHF. The DNA is as follows: TGTGCCAGCAGCGGTCCGGGACAGGGTGGTCAGCCCCAGCATTTT. Where the CDR3 stops, the reference TRBV7-9 and TRBJ1-5 genes take over; the full variable domain is DTGVSQNPRHKITKRGQNVTFRCDPISEHNRLYWYRQTLGQGPEFLTYFQNEAQLEKSRLLSDRFSAERPKGSFSTLEIQRTEQGDSAMYLCASSGPGQGGQPQHFGDGTRLSIL.